Sequencing of this T cell receptor beta chain was carried out in a study of cytomegalovirus exposure and HLA in healthy donors. Regarding the study as a whole: From TCR beta sequences, most subjects' HLA-A and HLA-B alleles were reportedly predicted accurately. Likely technical artifact: a cluster of highly shared sequence variants. In a later analysis, TCR beta V- and J-gene trimming was associated with a missense DCLRE1C variant.

On this clone: The antigen is not known.

Donors likely had unrecorded immune exposures despite being nominally healthy when sampled. There are 14 residues in the CDR3. With 6 bases removed from V and 2 bases from J, the gap between germline ends came to 14 bases. Germline assignment: CDR1 WNHNN and CDR2 SYGVQD (reference sequence). Primers for the PCR totalled 60 Vbeta and 13 Jbeta. Using immunoSEQ multiplex PCR, the repertoire was profiled, and TCRdb retains in-frame clones only, with some absent. The sample lists 160,000 or so clones, around 80% occurring once. The sequenced sample was PBMCs. The TCR was taken from a man in his forties in good health and CMV-seronegative. This chain connects TRBV10-1 to TRBJ2-7, with D possibly being TRBD1 (5 bases). The CDR3 coding sequence is TGCGCCAGCAGCACCAGACAGACCACCTACGAGCAGTACTTC. Translating it yields CASSTRQTTYEQYF.